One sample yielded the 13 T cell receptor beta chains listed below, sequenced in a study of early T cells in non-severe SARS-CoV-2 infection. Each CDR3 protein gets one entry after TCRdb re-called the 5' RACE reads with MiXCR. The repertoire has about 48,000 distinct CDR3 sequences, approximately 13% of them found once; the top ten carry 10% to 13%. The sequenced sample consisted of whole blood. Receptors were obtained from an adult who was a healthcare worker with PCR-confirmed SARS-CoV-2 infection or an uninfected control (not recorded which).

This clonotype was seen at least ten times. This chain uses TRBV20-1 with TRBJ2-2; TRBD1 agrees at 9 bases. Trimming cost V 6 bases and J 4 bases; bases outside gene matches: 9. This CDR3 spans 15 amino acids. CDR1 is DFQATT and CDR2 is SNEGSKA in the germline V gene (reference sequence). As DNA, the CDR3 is TGCAGTGCCACAGGACAGGGGCGAATCACCGGGGAGCTGTTTTTT. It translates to CSATGQGRITGELFF.

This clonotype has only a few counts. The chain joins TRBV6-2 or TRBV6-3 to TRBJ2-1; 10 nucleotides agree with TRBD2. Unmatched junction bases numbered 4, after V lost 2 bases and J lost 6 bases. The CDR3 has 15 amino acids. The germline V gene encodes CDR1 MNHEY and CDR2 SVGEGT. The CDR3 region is CASSYSGRAGNEQFF. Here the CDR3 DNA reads TGTGCCAGCAGTTACAGCGGGAGGGCCGGCAATGAGCAGTTCTTC.

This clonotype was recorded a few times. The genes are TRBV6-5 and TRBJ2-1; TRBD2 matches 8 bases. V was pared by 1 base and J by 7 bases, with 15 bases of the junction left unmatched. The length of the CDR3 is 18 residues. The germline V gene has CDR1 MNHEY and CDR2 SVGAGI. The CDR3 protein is CASSYLGLRREGQNEQFF. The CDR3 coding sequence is TGTGCCAGCAGTTACTTGGGATTGCGTCGGGAGGGCCAAAATGAGCAGTTCTTC.

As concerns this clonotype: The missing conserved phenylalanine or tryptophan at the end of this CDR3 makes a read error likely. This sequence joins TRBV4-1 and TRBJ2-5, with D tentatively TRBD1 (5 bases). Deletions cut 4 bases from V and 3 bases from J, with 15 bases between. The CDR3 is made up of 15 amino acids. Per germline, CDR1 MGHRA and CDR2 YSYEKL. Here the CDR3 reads CASSPWGQEEETQYL. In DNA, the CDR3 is TGCGCCAGCAGCCCCTGGGGCCAAGAGGAAGAGACCCAGTACCTC.

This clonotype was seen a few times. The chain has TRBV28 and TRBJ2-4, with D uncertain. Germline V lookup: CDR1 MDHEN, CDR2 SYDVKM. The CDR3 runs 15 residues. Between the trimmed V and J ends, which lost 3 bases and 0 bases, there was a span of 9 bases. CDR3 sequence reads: CASSFTRIAKNIQYF. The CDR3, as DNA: TGTGCCAGCAGTTTTACCAGGATAGCCAAAAACATTCAGTACTTC.

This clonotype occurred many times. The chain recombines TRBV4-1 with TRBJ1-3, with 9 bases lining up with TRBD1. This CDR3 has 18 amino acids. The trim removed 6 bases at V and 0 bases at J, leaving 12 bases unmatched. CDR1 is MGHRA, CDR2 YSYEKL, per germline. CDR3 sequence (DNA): TGCGCCAGCAGTCTGGACAGGGGTCTACTGAGCTCTGGAAACACCATATATTTT. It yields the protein CASSLDRGLLSSGNTIYF.

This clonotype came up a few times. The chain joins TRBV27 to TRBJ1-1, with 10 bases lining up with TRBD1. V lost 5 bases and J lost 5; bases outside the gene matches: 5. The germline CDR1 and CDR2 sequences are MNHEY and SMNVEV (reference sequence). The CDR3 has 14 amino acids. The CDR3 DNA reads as TGTGCCAGCAGTGCCGGACAGGGGGGGACTGAAGCTTTCTTT. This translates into CASSAGQGGTEAFF.

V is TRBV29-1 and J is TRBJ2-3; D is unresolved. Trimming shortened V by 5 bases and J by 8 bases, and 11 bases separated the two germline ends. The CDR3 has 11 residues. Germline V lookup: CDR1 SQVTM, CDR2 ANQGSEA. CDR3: CSVLGISTQYF. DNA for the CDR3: TGCAGCGTTCTAGGAATCTCTACGCAGTATTTT.

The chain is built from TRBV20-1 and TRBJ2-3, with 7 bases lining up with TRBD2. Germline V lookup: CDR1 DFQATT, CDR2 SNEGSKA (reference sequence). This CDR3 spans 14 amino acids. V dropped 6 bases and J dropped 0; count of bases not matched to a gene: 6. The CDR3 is CSAVSGPSTDTQYF. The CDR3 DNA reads TGCAGTGCCGTTAGCGGGCCTAGCACAGATACGCAGTATTTT.

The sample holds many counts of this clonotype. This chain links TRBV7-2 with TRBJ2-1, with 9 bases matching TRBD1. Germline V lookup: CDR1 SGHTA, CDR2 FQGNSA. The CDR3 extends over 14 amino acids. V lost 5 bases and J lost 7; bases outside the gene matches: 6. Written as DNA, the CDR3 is TGTGCCAGCAGCCGGGACAGGGCGCGGAATGAGCAGTTCTTC. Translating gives CASSRDRARNEQFF.

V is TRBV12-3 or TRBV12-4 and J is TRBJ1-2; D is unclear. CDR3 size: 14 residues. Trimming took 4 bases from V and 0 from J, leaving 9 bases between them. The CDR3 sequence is CASSSGATNYGYTF. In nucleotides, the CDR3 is TGTGCCAGCAGTTCGGGAGCAACTAACTATGGCTACACCTTC.

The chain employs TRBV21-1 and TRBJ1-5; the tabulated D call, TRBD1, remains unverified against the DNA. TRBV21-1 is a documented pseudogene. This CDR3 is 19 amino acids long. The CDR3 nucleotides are TGTGCCAGCAGCACTCATCACCGGGACAGGGGCTATAGCAATCAGCCCCAGCATTTT. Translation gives CASSTHHRDRGYSNQPQHF.

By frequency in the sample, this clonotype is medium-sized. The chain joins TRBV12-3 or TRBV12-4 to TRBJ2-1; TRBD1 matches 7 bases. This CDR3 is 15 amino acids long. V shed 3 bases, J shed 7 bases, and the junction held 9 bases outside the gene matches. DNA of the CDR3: TGTGCCAGCAGTTTTGGGCAGGGGGAAATTAATGAGCAGTTCTTC. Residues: CASSFGQGEINEQFF.